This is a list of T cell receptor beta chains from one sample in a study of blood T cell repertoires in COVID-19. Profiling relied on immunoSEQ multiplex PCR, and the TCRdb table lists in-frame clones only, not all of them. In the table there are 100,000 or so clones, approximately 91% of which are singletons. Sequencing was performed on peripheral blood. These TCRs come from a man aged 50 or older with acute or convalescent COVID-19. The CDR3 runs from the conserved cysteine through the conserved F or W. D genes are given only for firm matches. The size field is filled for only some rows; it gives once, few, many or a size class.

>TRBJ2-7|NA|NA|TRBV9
TGTGCCAGCAGCCCATCACAGGGCTACGAGCAGTACTTC
CASSPSQGYEQYF
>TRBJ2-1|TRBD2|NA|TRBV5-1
TGCGCCAGCAGCTCCGCGACTAGCGGGGGGGACAATGAGCAGTTCTTC
CASSSATSGGDNEQFF
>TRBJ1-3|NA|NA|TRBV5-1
TGCGCCAGCAGCTTGGAAGGAGTACGGAGAGTTACTGGAAACACCATATATTTT
CASSLEGVRRVTGNTIYF
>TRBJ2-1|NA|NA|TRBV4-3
TGCGCCAGCAGCCTCGAAGTAGCCAGCAATGAGCAGTTCTTC
CASSLEVASNEQFF
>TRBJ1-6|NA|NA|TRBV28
TGTGCCAGCTGGGGGGGTATTCAAACCCTCCACTTT
CASWGGIQTLHF
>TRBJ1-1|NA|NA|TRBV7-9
TGTGCCAGCAGCTTAGGGCGGGCAGGTCGCGTCCCTGAAGCTTTCTTT
CASSLGRAGRVPEAFF
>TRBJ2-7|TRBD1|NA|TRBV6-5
TGTGCCAGCTCCCCCCAGGGACAGGGGCCCAACGAGCAGTACTTC
CASSPQGQGPNEQYF
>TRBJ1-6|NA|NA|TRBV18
TGTGCCAGCTCACCCCCGGGAGTCTATAATTCACCCCTCCACTTT
CASSPPGVYNSPLHF
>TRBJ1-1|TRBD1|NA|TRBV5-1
TGCGCCAGCAGCACCGACAGGGGCGTGAACACTGAAGCTTTCTTT
CASSTDRGVNTEAFF
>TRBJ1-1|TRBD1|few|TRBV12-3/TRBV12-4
TGTGCCAGCAGTTTAGCGCTAGACAGGGGAGCTTTCTTT
CASSLALDRGAFF
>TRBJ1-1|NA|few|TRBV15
TGTGCCACCAGCAGAGCTGAGCAGACACCCGAAGCTTTCTTT
CATSRAEQTPEAFF
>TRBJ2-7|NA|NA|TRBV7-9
TGTGCCAGCAGCTTAGGCGGGTACACAGTTACCTACGAGCAGTACTTC
CASSLGGYTVTYEQYF
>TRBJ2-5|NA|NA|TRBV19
TGTGCCAGTAGTCTAACAGTATTCCAAGAGACCCAGTACTTC
CASSLTVFQETQYF
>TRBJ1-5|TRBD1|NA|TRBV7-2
TGTGCCAGCAGCGGGGGGACAGGAGGGTATCAGCCCCAGCATTTT
CASSGGTGGYQPQHF
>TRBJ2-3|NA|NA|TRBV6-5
TGTGCCAGCAGTATGAGTCAACTCACAGATACGCAGTATTTT
CASSMSQLTDTQYF
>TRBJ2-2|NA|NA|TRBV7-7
TGTGCCAGCAGCCCAGGGAACACCGGGGAGCTGTTTTTT
CASSPGNTGELFF
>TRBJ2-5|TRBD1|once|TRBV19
TGTGCCAGTTCGGACAGGGGGTTTGAGACCCAGTACTTC
CASSDRGFETQYF
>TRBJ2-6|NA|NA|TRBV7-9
TGTGCCAGCAGCTTATCCCCCTCCCTCTCTGGGGCCAACGTCCTGACTTTC
CASSLSPSLSGANVLTF
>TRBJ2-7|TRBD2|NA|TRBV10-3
TGTGCCATCAGAGAGGCTAGCGGGGGCTCCGAGCAGTACTTC
CAIREASGGSEQYF
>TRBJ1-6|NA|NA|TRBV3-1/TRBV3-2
TGTGCCAGCAGACAGCACGACCCTTCACCCCTCCACTTT
CASRQHDPSPLHF
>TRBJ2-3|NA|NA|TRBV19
TGTGCCAGTAGTATACCTTACACAGATACGCAGTATTTT
CASSIPYTDTQYF
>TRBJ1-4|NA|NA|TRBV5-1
TGCGCCAGCAGCTTCTCGCAACAGCCCCGTGAAAAACTGTTTTTT
CASSFSQQPREKLFF
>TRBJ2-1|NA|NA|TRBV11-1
TGTGCCAGCAGCTTACTAACGGGGTCCTACAATGAGCAGTTCTTC
CASSLLTGSYNEQFF
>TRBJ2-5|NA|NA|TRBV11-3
TGTGCCAGCAGCTTAGTTCGCAGCCAAGAGACCCAGTACTTC
CASSLVRSQETQYF
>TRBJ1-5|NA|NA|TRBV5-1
TGCGCCAGCAGCTTAGGGGGAGGGAGCAATCAGCCCCAGCATTTT
CASSLGGGSNQPQHF